This T cell receptor beta chain was documented in a study of tumor-infiltrating lymphocytes in primary liver carcinoma (dated by TCRdb to 2015 to 2018). Regarding the study in general: Of the five patients, three men and two women aged 30 to 69 years, four had hepatocellular carcinoma and one had combined HCC and intrahepatic cholangiocarcinoma. The tumors of the five patients were staged as T1-T3 N0M0, with maximum diameters ranging from about 4.2 to 11 cm. Roughly 3.65 to 7.5 million productive TCRbeta reads were obtained per sample, and no significant difference in read depth was found between tissue types. TCRbeta repertoire sequencing, expression microarrays and whole-exome sequencing were combined in the study across five regions of each liver tumor, with adjacent normal tissue and blood also included. A total of 35 or so specimens from 5 patients, comprising approximately 25 tumor regions, 5 adjacent noncancerous liver tissues and 5 peripheral blood samples, were covered by TCRbeta repertoire sequencing. The 20 to 30 tumor region samples were profiled with Agilent mRNA microarrays so that TCRbeta repertoire diversity could be related to the local molecular phenotype. High reproducibility was observed for the technical replicate repertoires, with mean shared-clone rates approximately 0.9 and correlation coefficients above 0.95.

This clonotype was recorded once. Its cognate antigen has yet to be identified. One end of the junction does not line up with germline, which may come from a read error. Using a constant-region primer and ProtoScript II reverse transcriptase, TCRbeta-specific cDNA was reverse-transcribed from approximately 0.55 ug total RNA. Three nested multiplex PCR rounds, following a slightly modified ARM-PCR procedure, were used to build the TCRbeta libraries. Multiplex TRBV1-TRBV30 forward primers and a Cbeta reverse primer were used in the first two PCR rounds, each of which was run for approximately 9 cycles. Sample barcodes and Illumina adapters were added in a final 25-cycle PCR with Deep VentR polymerase. Before sequencing, amplicons of 200-500 bp were gel-purified using a QIAquick gel extraction kit. TCRbeta amplicons were sequenced on an Illumina HiSeq 2500 with 250-bp paired-end reads. In the source study's methods: Quality trimming of reads was performed with Trimmomatic v0.33, and paired reads were merged with FLASH v1.2.11 so that full CDR3 sequences could be recovered. V, D and J germline segments were assigned to the rearranged TCRbeta sequences by MiGEC v1.2.1b. Clonotype statistics, along with Shannon-Wiener diversity indices, were calculated using VDJtools v1.0.0. To cut down on sampling bias, every analysis after diversity analysis relied on just the 250 most abundant clonotypes from each sample. Using fastp at Q25 and MiXCR, TCRdb reprocessed the public reads and kept productive beta chains. Each entry is one CDR3 protein sequence, shown with its most common DNA and genes. The V and J calls and clone size come from TCRdb's table, not from the authors' own analysis. Recorded for this sample are 90,000 to 100,000 distinct CDR3 sequences; about three quarters of them occurred a single time. The ten largest clones represent 9.5% of the sample.

Reading the germline V gene gives CDR1 SGHAT and CDR2 FQNNGV. The CDR3 has 13 amino acids, counting the end cysteine and phenylalanine. The entry retains the CDR3 DNA only, 39 bases that are in frame from base 1. The study at large found these results: Pairs of tumor regions showed greater repertoire overlap (mean about 36%) than tumor-adjacent pairs (approximately 17%) or tumor-blood pairs (approximately 15%), which is consistent with antigen-driven expansion. Because only the TCR beta chain was sequenced and unpaired alpha chains were not captured, true repertoire diversity is likely underestimated. Only about 7-24% of top clones were found in all five regions of a tumor, suggesting spatial heterogeneity of tumor-infiltrating T cells. The top 250 clones made up a significantly larger repertoire fraction in tumors than in blood (p = 0.039). Since the samples were bulk and unsorted, there was no way to compare CD4+ and CD8+ T cell repertoires. Only five patients were included in the study, and the authors note that the findings should be validated in a larger study.

Without any cell sorting, total RNA and DNA were extracted together from roughly 21-30 mg of bulk tissue using the AllPrep DNA/RNA mini kit. Four or five patients with histopathologically diagnosed primary liver carcinoma underwent surgical resection in China between late 2015 and March 2016. At the time of sampling, the patients had chronic HBV infection and had not received any treatment. Each tumor was sampled at five spatially separated regions: the superior, inferior, left-lateral and right-lateral poles and the tumor centre. Histological examination found more than 80% viable tumor cells in every tumor sample. Pieces of fresh tumor and adjacent tissue were cut in half, with one half kept in RNAlater at -80 degrees C and the other half sent for histology.

This sequence uses TRBV11-2 and TRBJ1-1; the D gene cannot be named for sure. Sequencing was performed on liver tumor tissue from sampling region 5. In the paper's terms, the cell subset or site label means: tumor region T5, tumor centre. The sequence was collected from a woman aged 60-75 years with primary liver carcinoma and hepatitis B virus infection. The DNA sequence is as follows: TGTATCAGCAGCCTCGGGCTGAACACTGAAGCTTTCTTC. It encodes CISSLGLNTEAFF.